The entry below gives a single T cell receptor (beta chain) sequence along with its context. The source of the sample is a study of T cell responses to AZD1222 COVID-19 vaccine. Sequencing used immunoSEQ multiplex PCR; TCRdb keeps in-frame clones, though not all of them. The sample lists about 120,000 clones, 92% seen once, with 11% to 15% in the top ten. Looked up from germline, CDR1 is SEHNR and CDR2 is FQNEAQ (reference sequence). CDR3 length: 16 residues. Trimming shortened V by 4 bases and J by 4 bases, and 17 bases separated the two germline ends. The sequence came from an adult in good health. The sample consisted of peripheral blood, taken on day 0 of AZD1222 vaccination. The chain carries TRBV7-9 and TRBJ2-1, with D possibly TRBD2 on 6 matching bases. CDR3 loop: CASSSPDWGVYNEQFF. The DNA for the CDR3 is TGTGCCAGCAGCTCCCCTGATTGGGGGGTTTACAATGAGCAGTTCTTC.